These T cell receptor beta chains were read from a single sample in a study of cytomegalovirus exposure and HLA in healthy donors. Clones were read by immunoSEQ multiplex PCR, and TCRdb kept only the in-frame ones, dropping some. The sample records under 200,000 clones, over 75% being singletons. The sample comprised PBMCs. The receptors derive from a man between 18 and 35 years old in good health and CMV-seropositive. The conserved cysteine and the conserved F or W are not part of the CDR3 here. The order of the fields is V gene, CDR3 protein.

TRBV7-2	ASRKDREITEAF
TRBV2	ASSVPGGRGKLF
TRBV27	ASTVWGQGETGELF
TRBV7-7	ASSSLDTVDEQF
TRBV7-8	ASSRGQGSNQPQH
TRBV29-1	NSLSSYNEQF
TRBV7-9	ASRRQGASTGELF
TRBV5-6	ASSFGGTSYEQY
TRBV27	ASSFREGQVGNEQY
TRBV9	ASSEGTGGQPQH
TRBV27	ASSSAGNREQY
TRBV27	ATARRGQRNSNQPQH
TRBV19	ASSPTGDGNTIY
TRBV5-1	ASRTGQETQY
TRBV30	AWAQGNTIY
TRBV5-1	ASSSEAGSSYEQY
TRBV2	ASSGEQGYNEQF
TRBV2	ASSGTSGGARKTDTQY
TRBV4-2	ASSQAVRDYPLEQY
TRBV7-9	ASSTRTVYTEAF
TRBV7-8	ASSLARVLGHEQY
TRBV5-6	ASSLPQGGYEQY
TRBV11-2	ASSLNPGQGVHEQY
TRBV9	ASSSQQGASEAF
TRBV5-6	ASRRTGGTEAF
TRBV6-5	ASTTGGQNYGYT
TRBV6-5	ASREQQLDT
TRBV4-3	ASSQARLDRVSGELF
TRBV21-1	ASSKRAYEQY
TRBV6-1	ASSPKETQY
TRBV18	ASSPGQGVEETQY
TRBV5-6	ASSLKFWGENYGYT
TRBV18	ASSPIQGVDSYNEQF
TRBV11-2	ASSIGTGYGYT
TRBV5-6	ASTLLGTGAEADTQY